A single sample is the source of the 11 T cell receptor beta chains below, sequenced in a study of read filtering for tumor transcriptome and immune sequencing. This library used roughly 400 ng RNA and molecular barcoded adaptors spanning alpha/delta and beta/gamma chains. Each CDR3 protein is one row after TCRdb ran MiXCR on the reads. The data hold 85,000 or so distinct CDR3 sequences, with roughly 12% observed a single time. Sequencing used a population of CD138-negative cells sorted from bone marrow. Receptor source: a donor at least 40 years old with multiple myeloma.

About this clonotype: The conserved phenylalanine or tryptophan is not found at the CDR3 terminus, so this likely reflects a read error. The genes are TRBV24-1 and TRBJ2-2; D not certain. The CDR3 is 13 amino acids. Germline CDR1 is KGHDR and CDR2 is SFDVKD. The CDR3 sequence is CATSDSGSGELFL. CDR3 in DNA: TGTGCCACCAGTGACTCGGGCTCCGGTGAGCTGTTTCTT.

The V call is TRBV11-3, the J call TRBJ2-1, with TRBD2 identical over 7 bases. Per the germline V gene, CDR1 is SGHNT and CDR2 is YENEEA. The CDR3 runs 15 residues. V was pared by 1 base and J by 4 bases, with 4 bases of the junction left unmatched. Here the CDR3 reads CASSLGTSAYNEQFF. The CDR3 region has the DNA TGTGCCAGCAGCTTAGGAACTAGCGCTTACAATGAGCAGTTCTTC. The whole variable domain, remainder taken from reference TRBV11-3 and TRBJ2-1, is EAGVVQSPRYKIIEKKQPVAFWCNPISGHNTLYWYLQNLGQGPELLIRYENEEAVDDSQLPKDRFSAERLKGVDSTLKIQPAELGDSAVYLCASSLGTSAYNEQFFGPGTRLTVL.

In its sample, this clonotype was seen many times. The chain is built from TRBV11-2 and TRBJ2-5, with unresolved D. The CDR3 consists of 13 residues. Germline CDR1 reads SGHAT; CDR2 reads FQNNGV. Trimming stripped 0 bases from V and 4 bases from J, with 6 bases between. This CDR3 is CASSLELRETQYF. Written as DNA, the CDR3 is TGTGCCAGCAGCTTAGAACTCAGAGAGACCCAGTACTTC.

This clonotype was seen repeatedly, ten times or more. The CDR3 is CASSLGQGPTNQPQHF. The CDR3 DNA is TGCGCCAGCAGCCTCGGACAGGGCCCAACGAATCAGCCCCAGCATTTT. V gene TRBV4-1 combines with J gene TRBJ1-5; 8 bases match TRBD1. This CDR3 region has 16 residues. CDR1 is MGHRA, CDR2 YSYEKL, per germline. The V gene end was trimmed by 4 bases and the J gene end by 4 bases; junction bases not matched to a gene: 9.

This clonotype has a handful of counts. The chain recombines TRBV19 with TRBJ1-5; 10 bases map to TRBD1. The junction had 5 bases not matched to a gene; V was cut back by 2 bases and J by 7 bases. Germline V gene data show CDR1 as LNHDA and CDR2 as SQIVND (reference sequence). The CDR3 totals 15 residues. Written as DNA, the CDR3 is TGTGCCAGTAGTATAATGACAGGGGGCCACCAGCCCCAGCATTTT. Protein sequence: CASSIMTGGHQPQHF.

V usage is TRBV28 and J usage is TRBJ2-2; TRBD2 matches at 8 bases. The CDR3 is 14 amino acids. Germline values: CDR1 MDHEN, CDR2 SYDVKM. Unmatched junction bases numbered 5, after V lost 6 bases and J lost 5 bases. CDR3 in DNA: TGTGCCAGCAGCCGGGGGGGCTGGACCGGGGAGCTGTTTTTT. Its protein is CASSRGGWTGELFF.

J is TRBJ2-7 and V is TRBV28; D is unclear. The germline CDR1 and CDR2 sequences are MDHEN and SYDVKM. Trimming cost V 0 bases and J 8 bases, with 14 bases left between them. The CDR3 contains 14 residues. CDR3 region: CASSLWGQTAQQYF. CDR3 sequence (DNA): TGTGCCAGCAGTTTATGGGGCCAAACGGCCCAGCAGTACTTC. Supplemented by reference TRBV28 and TRBJ2-7, the full variable domain reads DVKVTQSSRYLVKRTGEKVFLECVQDMDHENMFWYRQDPGLGLRLIYFSYDVKMKEKGDIPEGYSVSREKKERFSLILESASTNQTSMYLCASSLWGQTAQQYFGPGTRLTVT.

On this clonotype: The junction departs from the called germline gene at one end, perhaps through a read error. J is TRBJ1-4 and V is TRBV12-3 or TRBV12-4; D gene ambiguous. The length of the CDR3 is 12 residues. In DNA form, the CDR3 reads TGTGCCAGCAGTTCGGAGGATGAAAAACTGTGTTTT. Amino acids: CASSSEDEKLCF.

This clonotype has ten or more counts. The V call is TRBV20-1, the J call TRBJ2-3, with 7 positions matching TRBD1. The CDR3 is 13 residues long. Looked up from germline, CDR1 is DFQATT and CDR2 is SNEGSKA (reference sequence). V was clipped by 6 bases and J by 4 bases; unmatched bases: 7. CDR3 in DNA: TGCAGTGCCCCGCACCAGGGGGCAGATACGCAGTATTTT. As protein: CSAPHQGADTQYF.

V usage is TRBV7-2 and J usage is TRBJ1-5; 9 nucleotides agree with TRBD1. Unmatched junction bases numbered 7, after V lost 4 bases and J lost 6 bases. CDR3 length equals 15 residues. The germline CDR1 and CDR2 sequences are SGHTA and FQGNSA. DNA for the CDR3: TGTGCCAGCAGCTCCCCGGGACAGGGATTTCAGCCCCAGCATTTT. Its protein is CASSSPGQGFQPQHF.

This clonotype was seen many times. The chain recombines TRBV29-1 with TRBJ2-1, with D perhaps TRBD1 (6 bases). This CDR3 is 13 amino acids long. Per germline, CDR1 SQVTM and CDR2 ANQGSEA. Trimming removed 6 bases at V and 3 bases at J, with 12 bases between. CDR3: CSVGPDSYNEQFF. Written as DNA, the CDR3 is TGCAGCGTGGGGCCGGACAGCTACAATGAGCAGTTCTTC.